This record covers a single T cell receptor beta chain. The data originate from a study of blood T cell repertoires in COVID-19. Study-wide background: T cells, B-cell-depleted T cells, or PBMCs provided the cDNA or gDNA that served as material.

The participants were between about 18 and 90 years old and came from roughly 25 US areas. The CDR3 extends over 13 amino acids. The germline CDR1 and CDR2 sequences are SNHLY and FYNNEI. V was clipped by 4 bases and J by 3 bases, with 9 bases between them. How the authors handled the data: Reference gene primer amplification in the assay estimated nucleated cell counts. Repertoires were generated with immunoSEQ multiplex PCR, while TCRdb's copy carries only in-frame clones and drops some. D and trimming were read from the DNA, whereas the V and J calls and clone size are those reported in that table. The sample has 280,000 or so clones, roughly 89% seen once; the top ten hold approximately 6%.

The sample was PBMCs or T cells enriched from blood (not recorded which). This chain links TRBV2 with TRBJ2-5; D is possibly TRBD2 (5 bases). The receptor was isolated from a woman aged 40-49 years who had recovered from COVID-19. The CDR3 sequence: CASSAGEKETQYF. CDR3 nucleotides: TGTGCCAGCAGTGCCGGGGAGAAAGAGACCCAGTACTTC.